This entry lists 14 T cell receptor beta chains sequenced from one sample in a study of T cell responses to AZD1222 COVID-19 vaccine. Data came from immunoSEQ multiplex PCR; TCRdb stores just in-frame clones and leaves some out. The table lists under 150,000 clones, about 92% of them singletons. The specimen was peripheral blood, collected on day 0 of AZD1222 vaccination. The receptors were sampled from an adult in good health.

This chain connects TRBV12-3 or TRBV12-4 to TRBJ1-2; 8 positions match TRBD1. V lost 7 bases to trimming and J lost 8 bases; unmatched junction nucleotides: 3. CDR3 length: 11 amino acids. The CDR3 nucleotides are TGTGCCAGCACAGACAGGGGCGGCTACACCTTC. This translates into CASTDRGGYTF.

This chain links TRBV5-1 with TRBJ1-2, with D maybe TRBD1 (5 bases). V shed 0 bases and J shed 8 bases, with 17 bases lying between them. This CDR3 region has 15 residues. Germline CDR1 is SGHRS and CDR2 is YFSETQ. CDR3 region: CASSLASLGGGGYTF. The CDR3 DNA follows: TGCGCCAGCAGCTTGGCCTCATTGGGGGGAGGCGGCTACACCTTC. Based on the CDR3 plus reference TRBV5-1 and TRBJ1-2, the full variable domain is KAGVTQTPRYLIKTRGQQVTLSCSPISGHRSVSWYQQTPGQGLQFLFEYFSETQRNKGNFPGRFSGRQFSNSRSEMNVSTLELGDSALYLCASSLASLGGGGYTFGSGTRLTVV.

The J gene is TRBJ1-2, the V gene TRBV28, with D hard to call. The germline V gene has CDR1 MDHEN and CDR2 SYDVKM. Trimming removed 2 bases from V and 8 bases from J, with 9 bases in between. The CDR3 length is 12 residues. The CDR3 region is CASSLVGRGYTF. The CDR3 DNA is TGTGCCAGCAGTTTAGTTGGGCGGGGCTACACCTTC.

This chain links TRBV18 with TRBJ1-2, with 7 positions matching TRBD1. This CDR3 is built from 16 residues. The junction had 10 bases not matched to a gene; V was cut back by 4 bases and J by 2 bases. CDR1 KGHSH and CDR2 LQKENI come from the germline V gene. The CDR3 DNA reads TGTGCCAGCTCACGGGACAGCCTCCCGGCCAACTATGGCTACACCTTC. It is translated as CASSRDSLPANYGYTF. Based on the CDR3 plus reference TRBV18 and TRBJ1-2, the full variable domain is NAGVMQNPRHLVRRRGQEARLRCSPMKGHSHVYWYRQLPEEGLKFMVYLQKENIIDESGMPKERFSAEFPKEGPSILRIQQVVRGDSAAYFCASSRDSLPANYGYTFGSGTRLTVV.

This clone was picked up a small number of times. DNA for the CDR3: TGTGCCACCAGCAGAGGTGGACAGAGCAATCAGCCCCAGCATTTT. This encodes CATSRGGQSNQPQHF. The V gene is TRBV15, the J gene TRBJ1-5, with D possibly being TRBD1 (6 bases). The germline CDR1 and CDR2 sequences are LNHNV and YYDKDF (reference sequence). Trimming cost V 1 base and J 1 base, with 8 bases left between them. The CDR3 runs to 15 residues.

For the CDR3, the DNA is TGTGCCAGCAGCTATAACAATGAGCAGTTCTTC. It specifies CASSYNNEQFF. The chain is built from TRBV7-3 and TRBJ2-1, with D unresolved. In germline, CDR1 is SGHTA, CDR2 FQGTGA. The CDR3 is 11 residues long. V dropped 4 bases and J dropped 5 bases, with 3 bases sitting between them.

This chain joins TRBV7-6 and TRBJ1-2; D may be TRBD1 (6 bases). Trimming left V 5 bases short and J 3 bases short, with 13 bases between. CDR1 and CDR2 from the germline V gene are SGHVS and FNYEAQ. The CDR3 runs 14 residues. CDR3 region: CASSPRGGYYGYTF. Here the CDR3 DNA reads TGTGCCAGCAGCCCCAGGGGAGGATACTATGGCTACACCTTC.

The chain joins TRBV7-9 to TRBJ1-1, with D unresolved. Trimming removed 1 base at V and 5 bases at J, with 8 bases between. Germline values: CDR1 SEHNR, CDR2 FQNEAQ (reference sequence). The CDR3 is 13 residues long. The CDR3 nucleotides read TGTGCCAGCAGCTTAGGTCTGGGGACTGAAGCTTTCTTT. Amino acids: CASSLGLGTEAFF.

This rearrangement joins TRBV19 to TRBJ2-7, with 12 bases fitting TRBD2. CDR3 length: 16 residues. The V gene end was trimmed by 4 bases and the J gene end by 3 bases; junction bases not matched to a gene: 7. The germline V gene has CDR1 LNHDA and CDR2 SQIVND (reference sequence). As DNA, the CDR3 is TGTGCCAGTAGTACGAGGACTAGCGGGGCCCTCTACGAGCAGTACTTC. This codes for CASSTRTSGALYEQYF.

This clone has just one count. This chain connects TRBV10-1 to TRBJ1-6; 7 bases map to TRBD1. Germline V gene data show CDR1 as WNHNN and CDR2 as SYGVQD (reference sequence). This CDR3 is 14 amino acids long. V trimming: 2 bases; J trimming: 10 bases; junction bases outside the gene matches: 5. The CDR3: CASSERAGGSPLHF. The CDR3 nucleotides are TGCGCCAGCAGTGAGCGGGCAGGGGGATCACCCCTCCACTTT.

The rearrangement uses TRBV6-5 and TRBJ1-1; a possible D gene is TRBD1 (5 bases). The germline V gene encodes CDR1 MNHEY and CDR2 SVGAGI. The CDR3 totals 13 residues. The ends were cut back, 2 bases at V and 5 bases at J, with 9 bases in the middle. Here the CDR3 reads CASSYGPGTEAFF. The CDR3 DNA sequence: TGTGCCAGCAGTTACGGGCCAGGGACTGAAGCTTTCTTT.

This chain connects TRBV6-6 to TRBJ2-3, with 8 bases that match TRBD1. Germline loops: CDR1 MNHNY, CDR2 SVGAGI (reference sequence). This CDR3 region has 16 residues. V gave up 2 bases and J gave up 2 bases; unmatched junction bases: 6. CDR3 DNA sequence: TGTGCCAGCAGTTACCTCGGACAGGGAAACACAGATACGCAGTATTTT. This gives the protein CASSYLGQGNTDTQYF.

The genes are TRBV12-3 or TRBV12-4 and TRBJ2-2; the D gene is possibly TRBD2 (6 bases). CDR3 length: 13 residues. V was clipped by 3 bases and J by 8 bases, with 10 bases between them. DNA of the CDR3: TGTGCCAGCAGTTTGGTGGCGGGAGGGGAGCTGTTTTTT. Amino acid sequence: CASSLVAGGELFF.

The V call is TRBV19, the J call TRBJ1-2; the D gene is possibly TRBD1 (6 bases). V lost 5 bases, J lost 4 bases, and 20 bases lay in between. This CDR3 has 16 amino acids. The germline gives CDR1 LNHDA, CDR2 SQIVND (reference sequence). The CDR3 sequence: CASSLQGDRHAYGYTF. Written as DNA, the CDR3 is TGTGCCAGTAGTCTACAGGGAGATAGGCACGCCTATGGCTACACCTTC.